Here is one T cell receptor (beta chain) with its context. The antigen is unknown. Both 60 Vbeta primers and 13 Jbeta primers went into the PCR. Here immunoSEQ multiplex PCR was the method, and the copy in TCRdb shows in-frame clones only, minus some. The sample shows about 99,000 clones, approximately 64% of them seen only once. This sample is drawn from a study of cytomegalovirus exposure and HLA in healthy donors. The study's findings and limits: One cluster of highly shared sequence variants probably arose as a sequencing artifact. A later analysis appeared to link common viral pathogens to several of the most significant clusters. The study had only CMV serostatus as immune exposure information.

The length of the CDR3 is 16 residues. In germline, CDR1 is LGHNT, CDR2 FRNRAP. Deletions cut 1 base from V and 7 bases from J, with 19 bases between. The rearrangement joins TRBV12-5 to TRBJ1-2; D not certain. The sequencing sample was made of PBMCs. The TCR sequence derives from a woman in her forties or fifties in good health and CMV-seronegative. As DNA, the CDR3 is TGTGCTAGTGGTTTGGCTCCGTTTGGACTAAAAGGTGGCTACACCTTC. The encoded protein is CASGLAPFGLKGGYTF. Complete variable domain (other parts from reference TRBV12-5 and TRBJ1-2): DARVTQTPRHKVTEMGQEVTMRCQPILGHNTVFWYRQTMMQGLELLAYFRNRAPLDDSGMPKDRFSAEMPDATLATLKIQPSEPRDSAVYFCASGLAPFGLKGGYTFGSGTRLTVV.